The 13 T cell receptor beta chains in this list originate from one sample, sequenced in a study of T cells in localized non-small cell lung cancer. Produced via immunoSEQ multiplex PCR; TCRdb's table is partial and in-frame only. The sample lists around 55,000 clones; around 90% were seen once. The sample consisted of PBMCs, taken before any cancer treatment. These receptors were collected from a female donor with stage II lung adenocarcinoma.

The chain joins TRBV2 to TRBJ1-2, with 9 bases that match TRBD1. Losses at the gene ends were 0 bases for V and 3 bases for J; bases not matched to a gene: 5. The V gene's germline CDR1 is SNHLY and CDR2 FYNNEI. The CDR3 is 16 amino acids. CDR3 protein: CASSEAGTGPHYGYTF. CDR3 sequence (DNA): TGTGCCAGCAGTGAAGCTGGGACAGGGCCCCACTATGGCTACACCTTC.

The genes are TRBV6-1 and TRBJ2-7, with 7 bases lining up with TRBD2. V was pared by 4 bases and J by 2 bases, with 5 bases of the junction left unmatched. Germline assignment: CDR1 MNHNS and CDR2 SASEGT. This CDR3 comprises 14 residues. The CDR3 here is CASSVREGTYEQYF. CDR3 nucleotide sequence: TGTGCCAGCAGTGTGAGGGAGGGGACCTACGAGCAGTACTTC.

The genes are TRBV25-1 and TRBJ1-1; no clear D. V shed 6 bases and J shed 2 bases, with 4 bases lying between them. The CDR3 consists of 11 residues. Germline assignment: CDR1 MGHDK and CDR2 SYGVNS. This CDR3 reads CASRRNTEAFF. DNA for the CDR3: TGTGCCAGCAGAAGAAACACTGAAGCTTTCTTT.

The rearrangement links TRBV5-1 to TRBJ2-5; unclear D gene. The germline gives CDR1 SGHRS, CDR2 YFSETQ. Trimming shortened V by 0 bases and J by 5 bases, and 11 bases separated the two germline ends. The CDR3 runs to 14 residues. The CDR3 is CASSLAERWETQYF. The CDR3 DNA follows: TGCGCCAGCAGCTTGGCCGAAAGGTGGGAGACCCAGTACTTC.

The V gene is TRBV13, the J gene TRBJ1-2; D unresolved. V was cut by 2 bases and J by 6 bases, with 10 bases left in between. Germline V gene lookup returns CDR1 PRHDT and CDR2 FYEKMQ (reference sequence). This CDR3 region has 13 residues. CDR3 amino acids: CASSLYPGDGYTF. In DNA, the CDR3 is TGTGCCAGCAGCTTATACCCCGGGGATGGCTACACCTTC. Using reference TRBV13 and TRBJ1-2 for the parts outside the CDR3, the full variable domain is AAGVIQSPRHLIKEKRETATLKCYPIPRHDTVYWYQQGPGQDPQFLISFYEKMQSDKGSIPDRFSAQQFSDYHSELNMSSLELGDSALYFCASSLYPGDGYTFGSGTRLTVV.

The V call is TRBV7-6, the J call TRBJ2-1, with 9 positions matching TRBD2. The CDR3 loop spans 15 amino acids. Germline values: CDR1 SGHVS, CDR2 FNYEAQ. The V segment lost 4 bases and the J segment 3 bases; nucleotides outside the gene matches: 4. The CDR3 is CASSSRGGLYNEQFF. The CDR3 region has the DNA TGTGCCAGCAGCTCGCGGGGGGGCCTCTACAATGAGCAGTTCTTC. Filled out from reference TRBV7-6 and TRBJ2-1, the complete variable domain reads GAGVSQSPRYKVTKRGQDVALRCDPISGHVSLYWYRQALGQGPEFLTYFNYEAQQDKSGLPNDRFSAERPEGSISTLTIQRTEQRDSAMYRCASSSRGGLYNEQFFGPGTRLTVL.

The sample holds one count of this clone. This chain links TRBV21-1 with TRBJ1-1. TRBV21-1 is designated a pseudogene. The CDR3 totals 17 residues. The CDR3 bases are TGTGCCAGCAGCAAAAGTAGGGTTCCCCGGTTCCCCCGTGAAGCTTTCTTT. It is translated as CASSKSRVPRFPREAFF.

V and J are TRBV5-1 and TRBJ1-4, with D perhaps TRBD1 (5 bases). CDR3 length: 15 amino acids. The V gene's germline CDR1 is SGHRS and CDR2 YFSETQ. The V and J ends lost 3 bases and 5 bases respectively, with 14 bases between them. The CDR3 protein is CASSSGGTDNEKLFF. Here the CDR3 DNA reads TGCGCCAGCAGCTCGGGGGGGACGGACAATGAAAAACTGTTTTTT.

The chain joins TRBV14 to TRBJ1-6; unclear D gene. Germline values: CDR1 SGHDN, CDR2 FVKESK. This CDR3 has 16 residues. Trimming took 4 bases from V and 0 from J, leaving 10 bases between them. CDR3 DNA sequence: TGTGCCAGCAGCCGAAAGGCGAGCTCCTATAATTCACCCCTCCACTTT. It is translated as CASSRKASSYNSPLHF.

CDR3 amino acids: CASSHAGTGNQPQHF. CDR3 DNA sequence: TGCGCCAGCAGCCATGCCGGGACAGGCAATCAGCCCCAGCATTTT. The chain links TRBV4-1 to TRBJ1-5, with 7 positions matching TRBD1. The CDR3 totals 15 residues. Germline V CDR1 and CDR2: MGHRA, YSYEKL. J was trimmed by 2 bases and V by 3 bases; bases with no gene match: 4.

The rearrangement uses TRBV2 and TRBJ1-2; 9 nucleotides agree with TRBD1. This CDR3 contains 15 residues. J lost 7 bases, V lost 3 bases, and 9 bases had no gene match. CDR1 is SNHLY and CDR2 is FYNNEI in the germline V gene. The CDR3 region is CASSEIQGQGGGYTF. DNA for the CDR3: TGTGCCAGCAGTGAGATACAGGGACAGGGAGGTGGCTACACCTTC.

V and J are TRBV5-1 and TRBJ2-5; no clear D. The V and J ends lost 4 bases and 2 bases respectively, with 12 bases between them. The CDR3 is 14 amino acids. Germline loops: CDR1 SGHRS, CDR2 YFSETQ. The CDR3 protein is CASSRVSVQETQYF. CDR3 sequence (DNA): TGCGCCAGCAGCCGGGTCTCTGTGCAAGAGACCCAGTACTTC.

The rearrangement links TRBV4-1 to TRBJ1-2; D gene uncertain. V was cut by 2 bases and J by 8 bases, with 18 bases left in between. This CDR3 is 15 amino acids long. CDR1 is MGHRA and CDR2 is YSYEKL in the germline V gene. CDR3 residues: CASSQQTGEMRGYTF. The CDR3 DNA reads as TGCGCCAGCAGCCAACAAACCGGGGAGATGCGGGGCTACACCTTC.